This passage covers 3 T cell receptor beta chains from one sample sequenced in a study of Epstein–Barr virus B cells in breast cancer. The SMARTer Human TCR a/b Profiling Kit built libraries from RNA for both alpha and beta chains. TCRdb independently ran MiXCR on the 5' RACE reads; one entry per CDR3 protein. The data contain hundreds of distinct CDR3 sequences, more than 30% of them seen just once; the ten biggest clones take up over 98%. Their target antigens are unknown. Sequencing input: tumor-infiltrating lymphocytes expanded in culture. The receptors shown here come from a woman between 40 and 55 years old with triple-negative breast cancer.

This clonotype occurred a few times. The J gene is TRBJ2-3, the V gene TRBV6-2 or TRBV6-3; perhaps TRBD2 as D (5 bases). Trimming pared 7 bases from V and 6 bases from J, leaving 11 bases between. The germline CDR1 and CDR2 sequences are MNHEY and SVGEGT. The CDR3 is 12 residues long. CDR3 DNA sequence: TGTGCCAGCAACCCGGACTGGGATACGCAGTATTTT. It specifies CASNPDWDTQYF.

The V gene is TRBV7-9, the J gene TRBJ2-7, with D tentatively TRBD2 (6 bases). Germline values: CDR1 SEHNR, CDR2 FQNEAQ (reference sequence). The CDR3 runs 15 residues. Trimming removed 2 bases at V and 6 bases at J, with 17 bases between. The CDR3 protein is CASSLSGGFPLEQYF. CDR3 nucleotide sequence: TGTGCCAGCAGCTTAAGTGGGGGGTTCCCCCTCGAGCAGTACTTC.

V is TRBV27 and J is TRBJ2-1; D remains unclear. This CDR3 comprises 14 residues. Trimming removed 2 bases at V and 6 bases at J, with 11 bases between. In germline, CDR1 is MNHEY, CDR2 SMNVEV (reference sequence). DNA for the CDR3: TGTGCCAGCAGTTTACTAGGCAGACCCAATGAGCAGTTCTTC. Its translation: CASSLLGRPNEQFF.